What follows are 12 T cell receptor beta chains derived from one specimen sequenced in a study of blood T cell repertoires in COVID-19. TCRdb keeps only in-frame clones here, not all; method: immunoSEQ multiplex PCR. The top ten clones hold about 4.5% of a sample with around 250,000 clones, around 82% of them seen once. Material for sequencing was peripheral blood. The source is a man between 45 and 60 years old with active or convalescent COVID-19.

J is TRBJ2-1 and V is TRBV10-3; TRBD2 aligns across 9 bases. Germline CDR1 reads ENHRY; CDR2 reads SYGVKD. The CDR3 loop spans 16 amino acids. V lost 4 bases to trimming and J lost 6 bases; unmatched junction nucleotides: 10. CDR3 loop: CAISAKGLATSNEQFF. As DNA, the CDR3 is TGTGCCATCAGTGCAAAAGGACTAGCGACGTCCAATGAGCAGTTCTTC.

This sequence joins TRBV7-2 and TRBJ2-1, with 12 nucleotides matching TRBD2. The CDR3 covers 16 residues. The ends lost 1 base at V and 10 bases at J; junction bases unmatched: 8. CDR1 and CDR2 from the germline V gene are SGHTA and FQGNSA. CDR3: CASSLGASGGALEQFF. Written as DNA, the CDR3 is TGTGCCAGCAGCTTAGGGGCTAGCGGGGGGGCCTTGGAGCAGTTCTTC. The whole variable domain, remainder taken from reference TRBV7-2 and TRBJ2-1, is GAGVSQSPSNKVTEKGKDVELRCDPISGHTALYWYRQSLGQGLEFLIYFQGNSAPDKSGLPSDRFSAERTGGSVSTLTIQRTQQEDSAVYLCASSLGASGGALEQFFGPGTRLTVL.

This clone was picked up a small number of times. V gene TRBV10-3 combines with J gene TRBJ2-7, with 13 bases identical to TRBD2. The length of the CDR3 is 16 residues. Germline CDR1 is ENHRY and CDR2 is SYGVKD. The ends lost 3 bases at V and 5 bases at J; junction bases unmatched: 7. The DNA of the CDR3 is TGTGCCATCAGTGATTACACGACTAGCGGGGGGCACGAGCAGTACTTC. As protein: CAISDYTTSGGHEQYF.

The gene calls are TRBV5-1 and TRBJ1-6; the D gene is possibly TRBD1 (6 bases). This CDR3 is built from 13 residues. In germline, CDR1 is SGHRS, CDR2 YFSETQ. With 0 bases removed from V and 8 bases from J, the gap between germline ends came to 6 bases. The CDR3 nucleotides are TGCGCCAGCAGCTTGGGGGGGCATTCACCCCTCCACTTT. It yields the protein CASSLGGHSPLHF.

This clone appeared a single time. This chain uses TRBV7-3 with TRBJ1-1; D not certain. V was pared by 5 bases and J by 2 bases, with 9 bases between. This CDR3 region has 13 residues. Germline assignment: CDR1 SGHTA and CDR2 FQGTGA. CDR3 protein: CASSAGVNTEAFF. The CDR3 nucleotides are TGTGCCAGCAGCGCCGGGGTTAACACTGAAGCTTTCTTT.

The chain has TRBV7-3 and TRBJ2-1; 8 positions agree with TRBD2. The CDR3 totals 14 residues. Trimming removed 5 bases from V and 5 bases from J; junction bases left unmatched: 5. Germline-derived CDR1 and CDR2 are SGHTA and FQGTGA. The CDR3 DNA sequence: TGTGCCAGCAGCCCCTCGGGGGGGCACAATGAGCAGTTCTTC. It specifies CASSPSGGHNEQFF.

The rearrangement joins TRBV6-5 to TRBJ1-1, with 8 bases matching TRBD1. V gave up 7 bases and J gave up 0 bases; unmatched junction bases: 4. CDR1 and CDR2 (germline): MNHEY, SVGAGI. This CDR3 region has 14 residues. The CDR3 sequence: CASTHRGVNTEAFF. The CDR3 DNA reads as TGTGCCAGCACCCACAGGGGGGTGAACACTGAAGCTTTCTTT.

The chain employs TRBV11-2 and TRBJ2-7; no firm D call. The ends were cut back, 5 bases at V and 2 bases at J, with 16 bases in the middle. Germline assignment: CDR1 SGHAT and CDR2 FQNNGV. The CDR3 extends over 15 amino acids. The CDR3 DNA reads as TGTGCCAGCAGCCCAGGATTCTCGCCCGCCTACGAGCAGTACTTC. This codes for CASSPGFSPAYEQYF.

The chain links TRBV19 to TRBJ2-2; weak D call: TRBD2 (7 bases). CDR3 length: 15 residues. Germline CDR1 and CDR2: LNHDA and SQIVND (reference sequence). Trimming stripped 2 bases from V and 6 bases from J, with 13 bases between. CDR3 coding DNA: TGTGCCAGTAGTATACGAGGGGGGGCCGCCGGGGAGCTGTTTTTT. Its protein product is CASSIRGGAAGELFF.

The CDR3 reads CASSEPSGGKYEQYF. In nucleotides, the CDR3 is TGTGCCAGCAGTGAACCTAGCGGGGGAAAGTACGAGCAGTACTTC. The rearrangement uses TRBV2 and TRBJ2-7, with TRBD2 identical over 10 bases. The V gene's germline CDR1 is SNHLY and CDR2 FYNNEI. V lost 2 bases and J lost 4; bases outside the gene matches: 5. The CDR3 contains 15 residues.

The chain combines TRBV24-1 with TRBJ2-7; 7 bases are a match to TRBD1. J gave up 5 bases and V 9 bases, and 12 bases lay outside the gene matches. The germline V gene encodes CDR1 KGHDR and CDR2 SFDVKD. The CDR3 is 14 amino acids. CDR3: CATPLDRAVDEQYF. The CDR3 coding sequence is TGTGCCACCCCCCTCGACAGGGCGGTCGACGAGCAGTACTTC.

In its sample, this clone was seen once. This chain connects TRBV4-2 to TRBJ2-1, with 7 bases lining up with TRBD2. The CDR3 length is 15 residues. CDR1 and CDR2 (germline): LGHNA, YNFKEQ. V shed 4 bases and J 1 base; nucleotides not matched to a gene: 4. DNA of the CDR3: TGTGCCAGCAGCCTTACCGGGGGGTCCTACAATGAGCAGTTCTTC. It encodes CASSLTGGSYNEQFF.